Listed here is a single T cell receptor (beta chain). The clone's antigen remains unknown. Qualities for individual bases were not recorded, and no much larger clone is one base off. The germline V gene sets CDR1 to MNHEY and CDR2 to SVGAGI. Counted from cysteine to phenylalanine, this CDR3 has 13 amino acids. Solely the CDR3 DNA is kept, with 39 bases framed from the first base. The junction carries 13 bases between V and J, which are trimmed by 1 base and 10 bases respectively. Library preparation employed the immunoSEQ multiplex PCR assay. The TCRbeta CDR3 region and neighboring sequences were amplified from pancreatic genomic DNA and then sequenced. The authors processed their data as follows. Repertoire diversity was assessed as a mean normalized Shannon-Wiener index, together with productive clonality and counts of productive rearrangements. The nonparametric Mann-Whitney U test was used to compare repertoire metrics between the control and chronic pancreatitis groups. Shared clonotypes were defined as CDR3beta sequences with identical amino acid composition and length across subjects. TCRdb holds this immuneACCESS table with in-frame rearrangements only. Some clones are missing; in checked studies, unresolved V genes explain under half, and the rest has no known cause. V and J calls and clone size are copied from that table; D and trimming were computed from the DNA. This sample has 13,000 to 15,000 clones in its table, and less than 85% of those were observed once. 14% of the sample is in the top ten clones.

This sample stems from a study of immune characteristics of hereditary and idiopathic chronic pancreatitis. Regarding the complete study: Local immune cells and TCRbeta repertoires in the pancreas were profiled in this study for hereditary and idiopathic chronic pancreatitis, with control organ donor pancreases used for comparison. In total, 4 or 5 control pancreases, about 7 hereditary chronic pancreatitis pancreases and about six idiopathic chronic pancreatitis pancreases underwent TCRbeta sequencing. The gDNA-based approach was selected because minimal in vitro experimental manipulation of pancreas-infiltrating T cells was involved. Overall study results and their limits: Compared with controls, TCRbeta repertoire diversity was significantly higher and clonality was lower in both chronic pancreatitis groups. The study did not include chronic pancreatitis caused by alcohol use. Because patient tissue could only be obtained at the time of TPIAT, differences in disease duration may have influenced the immune findings. Numbers of productive TCR rearrangements correlated positively with disease severity scores among some 14 chronic pancreatitis patients. Hereditary and idiopathic chronic pancreatitis differed in Vbeta-Jbeta gene family usage, including TRBV10, TRBV19, TRBV23 and TRBV5.

Patients undergoing total pancreatectomy with islet autotransplantation (TPIAT) were the source of the chronic pancreatitis pancreas tissue. No known history of diabetes was present in the included chronic pancreatitis patients. For TCRbeta sequencing, genomic DNA was pulled straight from bulk pancreas tissue, skipping any T cell sorting. Pancreas tissues were collected consecutively from patients and organ donors at two US centers. The rearranged segments are TRBV6-5 and TRBJ1-1, with TRBD1 perhaps the D gene, on 5 matching bases. The TCR originated in a human donor with chronic pancreatitis. Specimen: pancreas tissue with hereditary chronic pancreatitis. Here is the DNA: TGTGCCAGCAGTTACTTAGGGGTGGGACGAGCTTTCTTT. Its protein is CASSYLGVGRAFF.